Listed below are T cell receptor beta chains from one sample, sequenced in a study of T cells after yellow fever vaccination. TCRdb re-called the 5' RACE reads through MiXCR, storing one row per CDR3 protein. The sample records 500,000 to 700,000 distinct CDR3 sequences, under 25% being singletons. The input for sequencing was PBMCs, taken 15 days after the yellow fever booster vaccination. All receptors derive from a man aged 25 to 40 who received the YFV17D yellow fever vaccine. Both conserved end residues are part of each CDR3. The order of the fields is V gene, J gene, CDR3 protein.

>TRBV5-1|TRBJ2-1
CASSQGGGYNEQFF
>TRBV20-1|TRBJ1-5
CSARGLGQGEPQHF
>TRBV18|TRBJ2-5
CASSPNTGGEETQYF
>TRBV4-2|TRBJ2-6
CASSQEGGGVLTF
>TRBV20-1|TRBJ2-3
CSARVGRESTDTQYF
>TRBV3-1|TRBJ2-7
CASRPGGGDREQYF
>TRBV7-6|TRBJ1-4
CASTLGPGGNEKLFF
>TRBV4-3|TRBJ2-1
CASSQDPGVNNEQFF
>TRBV20-1|TRBJ2-3
CSVALLSLTQYF
>TRBV7-2|TRBJ1-5
CASSFFGEFQPQHF
>TRBV7-2|TRBJ2-3
CASSPGLSSTDTQYF
>TRBV20-1|TRBJ2-1
CSANNKLVSYNEQFF
>TRBV7-2|TRBJ1-1
CASSLAGTGRTEAFF
>TRBV7-9|TRBJ2-1
CASSLRLAVNNEQFF
>TRBV14|TRBJ2-1
CASSIQGGFNEQFF
>TRBV6-2/TRBV6-3|TRBJ2-3
CASINAGRGPRTDTQYF
>TRBV5-1|TRBJ2-1
CASTAGRNNEQFF
>TRBV7-6|TRBJ2-5
CASSRLFGAQYF
>TRBV7-2|TRBJ2-1
CASEKVSYNEQFF
>TRBV28|TRBJ2-5
CASSLGHPQETQYF
>TRBV5-6|TRBJ2-2
CASSLAVFTGELFF
>TRBV20-1|TRBJ2-3
CSAKLAGWADTQYF
>TRBV7-2|TRBJ2-7
CASSIPTSGFHYEQYF
>TRBV29-1|TRBJ1-2
CSGSGDYGYTF
>TRBV5-1|TRBJ2-7
CASSSQAGVYEQYF
>TRBV19|TRBJ2-5
CASSIVPDRQETQYF
>TRBV20-1|TRBJ2-5
CSARGLADKETQYF
>TRBV7-9|TRBJ1-5
CASSGTNSNQPQHF
>TRBV27|TRBJ1-2
CASSFDRAYGYTF
>TRBV11-3|TRBJ2-1
CASSGTGGNEQFF
>TRBV20-1|TRBJ2-7
CSASPQVHHSYEQYF
>TRBV7-2|TRBJ2-2
CASSSDRAWTGELFF
>TRBV20-1|TRBJ2-1
CSAISIGGNEQFF
>TRBV10-2|TRBJ2-6
CASGTSGTNVLTF
>TRBV9|TRBJ2-7
CASSGQNYEQYF
>TRBV4-2|TRBJ2-3
CASSQSGILSDTQYF
>TRBV15|TRBJ2-3
CATSRDLDLKITDTQYF
>TRBV7-2|TRBJ2-5
CASSLGTYEETQYF
>TRBV9|TRBJ2-3
CASSVARGITDTQYF
>TRBV6-2/TRBV6-3|TRBJ2-1
CASSIPYNEQFF
>TRBV6-2/TRBV6-3|TRBJ2-7
CASSFRTSGEQYF
>TRBV5-1|TRBJ2-1
CASSAGDTYNEQFF